One and the same sample provided the 17 T cell receptor beta chains below, sequenced in a study of blood T cell repertoires in COVID-19. Profiled with immunoSEQ multiplex PCR; TCRdb holds only in-frame clones, not every one. The table includes approximately 52,000 clones, approximately 90% detected once. The sequenced material came from peripheral blood. The source is a man aged 45-65 years with acute or convalescent COVID-19.

J is TRBJ1-2 and V is TRBV7-2; D is unresolved. The CDR3 covers 14 residues. The germline V gene has CDR1 SGHTA and CDR2 FQGNSA. V was pared by 1 base and J by 2 bases, with 8 bases between. CDR3 loop: CASSLGRHNYGYTF. In nucleotides, the CDR3 is TGTGCCAGCAGCTTAGGCAGGCACAACTATGGCTACACCTTC.

The rearrangement links TRBV29-1 to TRBJ2-2, with no clear D. The germline V gene has CDR1 SQVTM and CDR2 ANQGSEA. CDR3 length equals 15 residues. Trimming left V 4 bases short and J 0 bases short, with 12 bases between. The CDR3 DNA follows: TGCAGCGTTGGCAACATTGCGGCGAACACCGGGGAGCTGTTTTTT. Protein product: CSVGNIAANTGELFF.

V and J are TRBV6-4 and TRBJ1-1; TRBD1 matches 8 bases. J lost 2 bases, V lost 8 bases, and 13 bases had no gene match. The CDR3 runs to 16 residues. Looked up from germline, CDR1 is MRHNA and CDR2 is SNTAGT. The CDR3: CASRPQQGAENTEAFF. DNA for the CDR3: TGTGCCAGCCGACCCCAGCAGGGGGCAGAAAACACTGAAGCTTTCTTT.

CDR3 sequence (DNA): TGTGCCAGCAGCCACCGCGGCAGATCCTACAATGAGCAGTTCTTC. Its protein is CASSHRGRSYNEQFF. V is TRBV7-2 and J is TRBJ2-1; D is unclear. There are 15 residues in the CDR3. The germline gives CDR1 SGHTA, CDR2 FQGNSA. Trimming shortened V by 5 bases and J by 1 base, and 12 bases separated the two germline ends.

This clone has a single count. The V gene is TRBV5-1, the J gene TRBJ2-1; 7 bases align to TRBD2. Germline trimming cut 0 bases from V and 9 bases from J; bases unmatched to any gene: 6. This CDR3 has 14 residues. From germline, CDR1 is SGHRS and CDR2 YFSETQ. The CDR3 loop is CASSLDASGPEQFF. CDR3 DNA sequence: TGCGCCAGCAGCTTGGACGCTAGCGGCCCTGAGCAGTTCTTC.

This chain connects TRBV7-2 to TRBJ2-7; tentatively, D is TRBD2 (5 bases). This CDR3 spans 15 amino acids. The ends were cut back, 1 base at V and 0 bases at J, with 10 bases in the middle. Germline assignment: CDR1 SGHTA and CDR2 FQGNSA. The CDR3: CASSLGLAYSYEQYF. DNA of the CDR3: TGTGCCAGCAGCTTAGGTCTAGCCTACTCCTACGAGCAGTACTTC.

CDR3 region: CASRERPAYEQYF. The DNA for the CDR3 is TGTGCCAGCAGGGAGAGGCCAGCCTACGAGCAGTACTTC. The rearrangement uses TRBV11-2 and TRBJ2-7; D is ambiguous. This CDR3 spans 13 amino acids. In germline, CDR1 is SGHAT, CDR2 FQNNGV. V was shortened by 6 bases and J by 2 bases, with 11 bases between the two germline ends.

This clone turned up a few times. The rearrangement links TRBV7-2 to TRBJ1-2; 7 nucleotides agree with TRBD1. The CDR3 has 13 residues. CDR1 and CDR2 from the germline V gene are SGHTA and FQGNSA. V lost 5 bases to trimming and J lost 4 bases; unmatched junction nucleotides: 4. The CDR3 protein is CASSAGQIYGYTF. CDR3 nucleotide sequence: TGTGCCAGCAGCGCGGGACAGATCTATGGCTACACCTTC.

The rearrangement uses TRBV7-8 and TRBJ1-3, with no clear D. The germline V gene encodes CDR1 SGHVS and CDR2 FQNEAQ. With 3 bases removed from V and 0 bases from J, the gap between germline ends came to 18 bases. The CDR3 runs to 18 residues. The CDR3 here is CASSFSVLGMSSGNTIYF. The CDR3 DNA follows: TGTGCCAGCAGCTTTTCGGTCCTAGGCATGAGCTCTGGAAACACCATATATTTT.

This chain connects TRBV5-3 to TRBJ1-6; 10 nucleotides match TRBD1. TRBV5-3 is an open reading frame whose function is uncertain. The CDR3 contains 17 residues. The junction had 9 bases not matched to a gene; V was cut back by 4 bases and J by 5 bases. Here the CDR3 reads CARSPDRGRVHNSPLHF. The CDR3 nucleotides read TGTGCCAGAAGCCCAGACAGGGGGCGCGTCCATAATTCACCCCTCCACTTT.

This rearrangement joins TRBV7-3 to TRBJ2-7; 8 bases fit TRBD2. The CDR3 spans 15 residues. Germline V CDR1 and CDR2: SGHTA, FQGTGA. V shed 1 base, J shed 2 bases, and the junction held 4 bases outside the gene matches. The CDR3 coding sequence is TGTGCCAGCAGCTTAAAGGCTAGCGGGCCCTACGAGCAGTACTTC. This gives the protein CASSLKASGPYEQYF.

This clone was seen a few times. This rearrangement joins TRBV19 to TRBJ2-1; 13 bases map to TRBD2. Germline trimming cut 5 bases from V and 3 bases from J; bases unmatched to any gene: 7. CDR3 length equals 17 residues. Germline V lookup: CDR1 LNHDA, CDR2 SQIVND (reference sequence). The CDR3 region has the DNA TGTGCCAGTAGTGGGACTAGCGGGGATGGGAGCTACAATGAGCAGTTCTTC. Translating it yields CASSGTSGDGSYNEQFF.

This chain connects TRBV6-5 to TRBJ1-5; TRBD1 aligns across 9 bases. The CDR3 covers 14 residues. The junction had 7 bases not matched to a gene; V was cut back by 9 bases and J by 4 bases. CDR1 is MNHEY, CDR2 SVGAGI, per germline. The chain's CDR3 is CARKEDRGNQPQHF. The CDR3 nucleotides read TGTGCCAGAAAAGAGGACAGGGGTAATCAGCCCCAGCATTTT.

This clone was recorded only once. This chain joins TRBV7-2 and TRBJ2-7; TRBD2 is a possible D gene (5 bases). V lost 7 bases, J lost 4 bases, and 14 bases lay in between. Germline V lookup: CDR1 SGHTA, CDR2 FQGNSA. The CDR3 sequence is 13 residues long. The CDR3 DNA sequence: TGTGCCAGCAACCCGAGCGGAGGATACGAGCAGTACTTC. As protein: CASNPSGGYEQYF.

The table lists this clone with a few counts. This CDR3 reads CASSLIFREQEQYF. In nucleotides, the CDR3 is TGTGCCAGCAGCTTAATTTTTCGGGAGCAAGAGCAGTACTTC. The V gene is TRBV7-2, the J gene TRBJ2-7; tentatively, D is TRBD2 (6 bases). Trimming took off 2 bases at V and 7 bases at J, with 15 bases between the two ends. Looked up from germline, CDR1 is SGHTA and CDR2 is FQGNSA. The CDR3 extends over 14 amino acids.

The chain uses TRBV10-3 and TRBJ2-3, with TRBD2 matching 8 bases. This CDR3 has 16 residues. Germline-derived CDR1 and CDR2 are ENHRY and SYGVKD. J was trimmed by 2 bases and V by 6 bases; bases with no gene match: 10. The CDR3 region has the DNA TGTGCCATCAGACCCGGACTAGCTGGGGTCACAGATACGCAGTATTTT. It translates to CAIRPGLAGVTDTQYF.

V usage is TRBV9 and J usage is TRBJ1-4, with TRBD1 matching 8 bases. The CDR3 extends over 15 amino acids. From germline, CDR1 is SGDLS and CDR2 YYNGEE. V lost 3 bases to trimming and J lost 8 bases; unmatched junction nucleotides: 9. CDR3 DNA: TGTGCCAGCAGCGCCCAGGGGGCGGGGTGGGAAAAACTGTTTTTT. This encodes CASSAQGAGWEKLFF.